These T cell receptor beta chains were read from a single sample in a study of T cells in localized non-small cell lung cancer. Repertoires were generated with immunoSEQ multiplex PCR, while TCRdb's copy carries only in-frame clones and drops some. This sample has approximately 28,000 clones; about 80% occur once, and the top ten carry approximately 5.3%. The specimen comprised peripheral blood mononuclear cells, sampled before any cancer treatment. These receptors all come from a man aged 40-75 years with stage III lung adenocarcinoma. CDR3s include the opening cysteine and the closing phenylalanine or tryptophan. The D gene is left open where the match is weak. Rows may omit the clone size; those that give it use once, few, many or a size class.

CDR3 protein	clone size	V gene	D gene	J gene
CASSRLAESSYEQYF	few	TRBV7-9	TRBD2	TRBJ2-7
CASSLGHRGQNQPQHF	-	TRBV7-8	-	TRBJ1-5
CASKDRVTDTQYF	-	TRBV6-5	TRBD1	TRBJ2-3
CAWMDRGPYNEQFF	-	TRBV30	TRBD1	TRBJ2-1
CASSTGEGKTQYF	few	TRBV6-5	TRBD2	TRBJ2-5
CASSGKTSGRITGELFF	-	TRBV9	TRBD2	TRBJ2-2
CASSLLVGGTDTQYF	-	TRBV7-9	-	TRBJ2-3
CASRSYRGSAGQPQHF	-	TRBV28	-	TRBJ1-5
CASSLLGISTDTQYF	-	TRBV7-8	-	TRBJ2-3
CASSYSPTKTEAFF	-	TRBV6-5	-	TRBJ1-1